This T cell receptor (beta chain) emerged from a study of blood T cell repertoires in COVID-19 (dated by TCRdb to 2019 to 2021). Concerning the study at large: Samples covering the acute and convalescent phases of COVID-19 were provided by collaborators in the United States, Italy and Spain. The material from the prospective study consisted of cDNA or gDNA derived from T cells, B-cell-depleted T cells, or PBMCs. Where available, HLA class I and class II types were obtained from metadata supplied by the sample provider rather than from assay-based typing. The dataset comprised deeply sampled blood TCRbeta repertoires from subjects exposed to, actively infected with, or recovered from COVID-19. The repertoires were made available in a free public database intended to serve as a resource for research on the immune response to SARS-CoV-2. The sample metadata nearly always contained a de-identified subject ID, COVID-19 status, age in years and sex. Samples were obtained from the ongoing ImmuneRACE study (first 160 participants) and from over a thousand subjects provided by 6 global collaborators. What the authors observed across the whole study: Clinical and demographic metadata were provided uncurated, with the amount varying by source and participant.

V is pared back by 4 bases and J by 7 bases, with 12 bases lying between the germline termini. The CDR3 measures 14 amino acids from cysteine to phenylalanine. Only the CDR3 part of the read is kept: 42 bases, read in frame from the first base. CDR1 SGDLS and CDR2 YYNGEE are derived from the germline V gene. The immunoSEQ Assay, a bias-controlled multiplex PCR, was used to amplify TCRbeta CDR3 regions from genomic DNA. From the authors' description of their analysis: The number of nucleated cells in each sample was estimated from the amplification of reference gene primers within the assay. Sequence reads were collapsed and filtered to measure the absolute abundance of every unique TCRbeta CDR3 rearrangement. For each sample, productive Simpson clonality was calculated as the square root of Simpson's diversity index across productive rearrangements. TCRdb holds this immuneACCESS table with in-frame rearrangements only. Some clones are missing; in checked studies, unresolved V genes explain under half, and the rest has no known cause. The V and J calls and the clone size are those of that table, but D and trimming were determined from the DNA. The sample table holds around 130,000 clones, of which approximately 80% were seen once. The biggest ten clones account for approximately 1.6% of the sample.

This clone occurred once. It lacks a known antigen. Within one base of it there is no much larger clone, and no base qualities were kept. Participants in the prospective study were aged about 18 to 90 years, lived in about two dozen United States geographic areas, and enrolled through a virtual design. To assign participants to cohorts, the prospective study relied on clinical history that participants themselves reported in a screening survey and a study questionnaire. Exposed participants were defined as having been in contact with someone with a PCR-confirmed or clinician-diagnosed COVID-19 case within 2 weeks of study entry. In the prospective study, whole blood, serum and a nasopharyngeal or oropharyngeal swab were collected from each participant by mobile phlebotomists. Prospective study participants could optionally give additional blood draws and questionnaires over a roughly two-month period. Prospective study blood samples were shipped either frozen or at room temperature before DNA extraction.

The chain joins TRBV9 to TRBJ1-6; a tentative D call is TRBD1 (6 bases match). This clonotype was obtained from a woman aged 18-29 years who had been exposed to COVID-19. The sequencing sample was made of PBMCs or T cells enriched from blood (not recorded which). CDR3 protein: CASSRTVQNSPLHF. The base sequence is TGTGCCAGCAGCAGGACAGTCCAAAATTCACCCCTCCACTTT.